A single sample is the source of the 13 T cell receptor beta chains below, sequenced in a study of OX40 agonist ivuxolimab in advanced cancers. Measured with immunoSEQ multiplex PCR; TCRdb has only the in-frame clones, and not every one. The table has 55,000 to 60,000 clones, roughly 77% seen once; the top ten hold 0.7% to 0.8%. The source material was CD4+ or CD8+ T cells sorted from blood, sampled in a trial of the OX40 agonist ivuxolimab. Every receptor here comes from an adult with an advanced solid tumor such as melanoma, head and neck, liver or kidney cancer.

V usage is TRBV7-6 and J usage is TRBJ2-5, with 8 bases fitting TRBD1. Gene TRBJ2-7 matches the end of the DNA better, so the J call may be wrong. The CDR3 consists of 17 residues. The germline V gene encodes CDR1 SGHVS and CDR2 FNYEAQ. CDR3 sequence reads: CASSPHPRGPPTYEQYF. CDR3 sequence (DNA): TGTGCCAGCAGCCCCCATCCCAGGGGGCCTCCCACCTACGAGCAGTACTTC.

The chain employs TRBV25-1 and TRBJ1-5, with unresolved D. This CDR3 spans 15 amino acids. The germline CDR1 and CDR2 sequences are MGHDK and SYGVNS. Trimming removed 0 bases at V and 1 base at J, with 7 bases between. The CDR3 nucleotides read TGTGCCAGCAGTGAATATCCGGGGAGCAATCAGCCCCAGCATTTT. Translation: CASSEYPGSNQPQHF. The whole variable domain, remainder taken from reference TRBV25-1 and TRBJ1-5, is EADIYQTPRYLVIGTGKKITLECSQTMGHDKMYWYQQDPGMELHLIHYSYGVNSTEKGDLSSESTVSRIRTEHFPLTLESARPSHTSQYLCASSEYPGSNQPQHFGDGTRLSIL.

This chain connects TRBV5-8 to TRBJ1-2, with D hard to call. CDR1 is SGHTS and CDR2 is YDEGEE in the germline V gene. The CDR3 has 16 amino acids. The V end was cut by 0 bases, the J end by 4 bases, with 16 bases between. Here the CDR3 DNA reads TGTGCCAGCAGCTTGGCCGGCGGACCTACGATCTATGGCTACACCTTC. This translates into CASSLAGGPTIYGYTF.

CDR3 nucleotides: TGTGCCAGCAGCTTAGGTAGAGACTACGAGCAGTACTTC. Translated, it gives CASSLGRDYEQYF. This rearrangement joins TRBV7-9 to TRBJ2-7; D unresolved. CDR3 length: 13 residues. Germline lookup yields CDR1 SEHNR and CDR2 FQNEAQ (reference sequence). Deletions cut 1 base from V and 3 bases from J, with 7 bases between.

The chain combines TRBV5-1 with TRBJ2-5, with 10 positions matching TRBD1. The DNA end lines up better with TRBJ2-7; the J call may be wrong. The germline V gene has CDR1 SGHRS and CDR2 YFSETQ. The CDR3 is 13 amino acids. CDR3 sequence reads: CASSGTGAYEQYF. The CDR3 nucleotides read TGCGCCAGCAGCGGGACAGGGGCCTACGAGCAGTACTTC.

This clone was seen more than once but under ten times. V usage is TRBV5-4 and J usage is TRBJ1-1; D gene ambiguous. Germline-derived CDR1 and CDR2 are SGHNT and YYREEE (reference sequence). The V and J ends lost 5 bases and 6 bases respectively, with 14 bases between them. This CDR3 region has 13 residues. CDR3 nucleotide sequence: TGTGCCAGCAGACTAAAGGGTCTCCCTGAAGCTTTCTTT. Its protein product is CASRLKGLPEAFF.

This clone was picked up one time. The chain uses TRBV2 and TRBJ1-2, with 10 bases lining up with TRBD1. V dropped 6 bases and J dropped 8; count of bases not matched to a gene: 18. Germline V gene sequence: CDR1 SNHLY, CDR2 FYNNEI. The CDR3 contains 17 residues. The CDR3 sequence: CASRVRDRGPTSGGYTF. The CDR3 DNA reads TGTGCCAGCAGGGTCCGGGACAGGGGTCCCACATCCGGGGGCTACACCTTC.

The chain joins TRBV7-9 to TRBJ2-5; tentative D call: TRBD2 (5 bases). V dropped 3 bases and J dropped 0 bases, with 8 bases sitting between them. Germline V lookup: CDR1 SEHNR, CDR2 FQNEAQ (reference sequence). The CDR3 loop spans 14 amino acids. CDR3 nucleotide sequence: TGTGCCAGCAGCTTCGGGGTCTACCAAGAGACCCAGTACTTC. This translates into CASSFGVYQETQYF.

This chain joins TRBV25-1 and TRBJ1-1, with D unclear. This CDR3 contains 12 residues. V was pared by 7 bases and J by 1 base, with 7 bases between. Germline V gives CDR1 MGHDK, CDR2 SYGVNS. The chain's CDR3 is CASKSPNTEAFF. The CDR3 nucleotides read TGTGCCAGCAAGTCCCCGAACACTGAAGCTTTCTTT. Looking up the rest from reference TRBV25-1 and TRBJ1-1 gives the full variable domain: EADIYQTPRYLVIGTGKKITLECSQTMGHDKMYWYQQDPGMELHLIHYSYGVNSTEKGDLSSESTVSRIRTEHFPLTLESARPSHTSQYLCASKSPNTEAFFGQGTRLTVV.

The chain joins TRBV11-3 to TRBJ1-1, with D unclear. This CDR3 comprises 12 residues. V lost 6 bases and J 7 bases, leaving 12 bases between the germline ends. Germline CDR1 reads SGHNT; CDR2 reads YENEEA. The CDR3 reads CASSPARDEAFF. DNA for the CDR3: TGTGCCAGCAGTCCGGCGCGGGATGAAGCTTTCTTT.

This clone occurred once. V gene TRBV2 combines with J gene TRBJ1-1, with 11 bases aligning to TRBD1. Germline V gives CDR1 SNHLY, CDR2 FYNNEI. The CDR3 has 16 residues. The junction had 7 bases not matched to a gene; V was cut back by 6 bases and J by 1 base. The CDR3 loop is CASSGQGARKNTEAFF. The CDR3 DNA follows: TGTGCCAGCAGCGGACAGGGGGCGCGGAAGAACACTGAAGCTTTCTTT.

This chain links TRBV6-5 with TRBJ2-5, with D perhaps TRBD1 (6 bases). This CDR3 comprises 15 residues. Germline CDR1 MNHEY, CDR2 SVGAGI. The V end was cut by 0 bases, the J end by 2 bases, with 10 bases between. CDR3 DNA sequence: TGTGCCAGCAGTTACTCGAGGGACACACAAGAGACCCAGTACTTC. Amino acids: CASSYSRDTQETQYF.

The rearrangement links TRBV11-2 to TRBJ2-2; unclear D gene. The germline CDR1 and CDR2 sequences are SGHAT and FQNNGV. The CDR3 is 14 residues long. Between the trimmed V and J ends, which lost 7 bases and 6 bases, there was a span of 15 bases. The CDR3 loop reads CASTLTLGSGELFF. Here the CDR3 DNA reads TGTGCCAGCACCCTGACGCTGGGGTCCGGGGAGCTGTTTTTT. The full variable domain, rest sourced from reference TRBV11-2 and TRBJ2-2, is EAGVAQSPRYKIIEKRQSVAFWCNPISGHATLYWYQQILGQGPKLLIQFQNNGVVDDSQLPKDRFSAERLKGVDSTLKIQPAKLEDSAVYLCASTLTLGSGELFFGEGSRLTVL.